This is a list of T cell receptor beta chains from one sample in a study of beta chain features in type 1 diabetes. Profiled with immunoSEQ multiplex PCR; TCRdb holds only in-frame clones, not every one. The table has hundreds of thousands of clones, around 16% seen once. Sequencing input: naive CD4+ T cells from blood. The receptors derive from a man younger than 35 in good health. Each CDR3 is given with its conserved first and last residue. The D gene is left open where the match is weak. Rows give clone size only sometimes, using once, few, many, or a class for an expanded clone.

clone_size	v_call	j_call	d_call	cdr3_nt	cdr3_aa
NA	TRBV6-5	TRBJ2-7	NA	TGTGCCAGCAGTTACGGTAGAAACTACGAGCAGTACTTC	CASSYGRNYEQYF
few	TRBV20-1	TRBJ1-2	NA	TGCAGTGCTAGAGAGGTGTATGGCTACACCTTC	CSAREVYGYTF
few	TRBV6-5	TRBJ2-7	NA	TGTGCCAGCAGCGACCGGAGCTCCTACGAGCAGTACTTC	CASSDRSSYEQYF
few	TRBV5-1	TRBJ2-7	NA	TGCGCCAGCAGCTTACCGCCTACAGGGTCCCACGAGCAGTACTTC	CASSLPPTGSHEQYF
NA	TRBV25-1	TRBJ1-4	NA	TGTGCCAGCAGTGAAAGGGGGTCTAATGAAAAACTGTTTTTT	CASSERGSNEKLFF
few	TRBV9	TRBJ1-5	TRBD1	TGTGCCAGCTCGGGGACAGGTTTCAATCAGCCCCAGCATTTT	CASSGTGFNQPQHF
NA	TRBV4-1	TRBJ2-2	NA	TGCGCCAGCAGCCAAGAGGGGGGCCGGGTACAGACCGGGGAGCTGTTTTTT	CASSQEGGRVQTGELFF
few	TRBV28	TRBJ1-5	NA	TGTGCCAGCAGTTCGAGGGGTCAGCCCCAGCATTTT	CASSSRGQPQHF
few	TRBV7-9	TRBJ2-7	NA	TGTGCCAGCAGCTTAGCGCTAGGTCCCAGCTCCTACGAGCAGTACTTC	CASSLALGPSSYEQYF
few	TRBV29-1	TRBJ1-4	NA	TGCAGCGTTGTATTAGGGGTGAATGAAAAACTGTTTTTT	CSVVLGVNEKLFF
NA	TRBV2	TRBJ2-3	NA	TGTGCCAGCAGTGTACGGGAAGTCTACACAGATACGCAGTATTTT	CASSVREVYTDTQYF
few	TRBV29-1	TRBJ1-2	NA	TGCAGCTCGTCCTTTGATGGCTACACCTTC	CSSSFDGYTF
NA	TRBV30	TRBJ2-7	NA	TGTGCCTGGAGCGCTGCTACCTACGAGCAGTACTTC	CAWSAATYEQYF
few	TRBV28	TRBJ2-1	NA	TGTGCCAGCAGTGGCCATGAGCAGTTCTTC	CASSGHEQFF
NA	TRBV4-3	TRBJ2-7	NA	TGCGCCAGCAGCCAGAGACGGGGGACCTACGAGCAGTACTTC	CASSQRRGTYEQYF
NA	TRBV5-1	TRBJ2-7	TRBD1	TGCGCCAGCAGCTCCCCGGGACAGGGAGCCTACGAGCAGTACTTC	CASSSPGQGAYEQYF
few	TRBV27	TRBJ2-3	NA	TGTGCCAGCAGGTCCCCACGGGACAACTGGGGTACGCAGTATTTT	CASRSPRDNWGTQYF
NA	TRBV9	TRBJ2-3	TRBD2	TGTGCCAGCAGCGGCCCGCCCGCGGGAGGGCGAGGTACGCAGTATTTT	CASSGPPAGGRGTQYF
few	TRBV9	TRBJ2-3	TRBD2	TGTGCCAGCAGCCCGCCGGGACTAGCGAGCACAGATACGCAGTATTTT	CASSPPGLASTDTQYF
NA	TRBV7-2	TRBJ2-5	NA	TGTGCCAGCAGCTTAGCCAGAGAAGAGACCCAGTACTTC	CASSLAREETQYF
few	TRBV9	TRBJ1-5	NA	TGTGCCAGCAGCGTTAAGCCGAATCAGCCCCAGCATTTT	CASSVKPNQPQHF
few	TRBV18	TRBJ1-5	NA	TGTGCCAGCTCACGACAGGTTAATCAGCCCCAGCATTTT	CASSRQVNQPQHF
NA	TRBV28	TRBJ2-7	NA	TGTGCCAGCAGCCCCGCTGGGGACGAGCAGTACTTC	CASSPAGDEQYF
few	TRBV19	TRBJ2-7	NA	TGTGCCAGTAGTATACTTCCCGACTCCTACGAGCAGTACTTC	CASSILPDSYEQYF
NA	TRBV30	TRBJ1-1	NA	TGTGCCTGGAGTCCCCAGGACGGTGAAGCTTTCTTT	CAWSPQDGEAFF
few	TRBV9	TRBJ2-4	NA	TGTGCCAGCAGCGAGGGTCCCCCAGGGGCCAAAAACATTCAGTACTTC	CASSEGPPGAKNIQYF
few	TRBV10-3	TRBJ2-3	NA	TGTGCCATCAGTGGCGGCAGCTTTAACACAGATACGCAGTATTTT	CAISGGSFNTDTQYF
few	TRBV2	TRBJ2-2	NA	TGTGCCAGCAGTATCGACAGGAGTACCGGGGAGCTGTTTTTT	CASSIDRSTGELFF
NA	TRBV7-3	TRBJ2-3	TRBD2	TGTGCCAGCAGCTTACAGCGGGGAGGCACAGATACGCAGTATTTT	CASSLQRGGTDTQYF